This T cell receptor beta chain was captured in a study of T-cell reconstitution after alpha-beta-depleted transplantation in children (dated by TCRdb to the mid-2010s). The study in broad terms: T-cell immune reconstitution after TCRalphabeta/CD19-depleted allogeneic hematopoietic cell transplantation in children was quantitatively tracked in the study by means of TCR repertoire profiling. Study-wide findings and limitations: In some patients, the high TCRbeta diversity seen at day 60 was put down to recipient T cells and intrathymic progenitors that had survived conditioning. About two months after transplant, the apparently early recovery of alphabetaT-cell counts reportedly depended on just several hundred clones that had expanded rapidly and came from non-depleted graft cells. Over the following months the frequencies of hyperexpanded clones went down, and after one year T-cell counts and TCRbeta diversity were mostly credited to newly produced T cells.

The sample's treatment or condition label, decoded: allogeneic hematopoietic cell transplantation with graft depleted of TCRalphabeta T cells and CD19 B cells. Transplant recipients were children who received TCRalphabeta/CD19-depleted allogeneic hematopoietic cell grafts. A few counts support this clonotype. It has no known antigen specificity. Base qualities are not recorded, but no much larger clone differs from it by a single base. The germline V gene supplies CDR1 SGHTA and CDR2 FQGNSA. The CDR3 holds 15 amino acids from the cysteine to the phenylalanine. Only the CDR3 portion is preserved as DNA: 45 bases, with reading frame beginning at the first base. The V and J ends are trimmed by 5 bases and 2 bases, leaving 15 bases between them. Library construction relied on PCR. Sequenced using an Illumina HiSeq 2500. To normalize quantification of the TCRbeta repertoire, the TCR libraries were built with molecular barcoding that relied on unique molecular identifiers. TCRdb reprocessing: public reads trimmed at Q25 with fastp, clones called with MiXCR, in-frame beta chains kept. Every entry covers one CDR3 protein and lists the most common genes and DNA from its rows. Present in this sample are over 150,000 distinct CDR3 sequences, 6.6% of which were seen just once. The ten largest account for more than 5.5% of the sample.

The sequencing used PBMCs, collected before TCRalphabeta/CD19-depleted stem cell transplant. The receptor was derived from a boy aged 2-9 years with acute lymphoblastic leukemia, due to receive a stem cell transplant. Recombination linked TRBV7-2 to TRBJ1-1, with TRBD1 as a weak D call on 5 bases. The CDR3 reads as follows: CASSGLVQANTEAFF. The DNA sequence reads TGTGCCAGCAGCGGGCTTGTACAGGCTAACACTGAAGCTTTCTTT.